These 26 T cell receptor beta chains were all obtained from the same sample, sequenced in a study of neoadjuvant anti-PD-1 for oral cavity cancer (dated by TCRdb to about 2021). The time point label on this specimen signifies: before neoadjuvant nivolumab. Library construction relied on the immunoSEQ multiplex PCR assay. TCRdb limited this immuneACCESS table to in-frame rearrangements with V and J called. A share of clones is missing; checked studies link under half to unresolved V genes, and the rest is unexplained. The sample yields some 6,900 clones; roughly 70% were counted once. Roughly 3% of the sample rests with the top ten. Sequencing used PBMCs, obtained before nivolumab (anti-PD-1) treatment. These receptors all stem from a person between 35 and 79 years old with oral cavity squamous cell carcinoma.

The chain links TRBV4-3 to TRBJ1-1, with D maybe TRBD1 (5 bases). Germline lookup yields CDR1 LGHNA and CDR2 YSLEER. The V and J ends lost 4 bases and 1 base respectively, with 13 bases between them. The length of the CDR3 is 15 residues. The CDR3 reads CASSLMTAGNTEAFF. DNA of the CDR3: TGCGCCAGCAGCCTAATGACAGCGGGGAACACTGAAGCTTTCTTT.

The sample holds a few counts of this clone. The chain carries TRBV5-1 and TRBJ2-1, with a tentative D call TRBD1 (6 bases). The CDR3 runs 14 residues. V lost 0 bases to trimming and J lost 4 bases, with 8 bases between them. Germline V gene sequence: CDR1 SGHRS, CDR2 YFSETQ. The CDR3 protein is CASSLEGGYNEQFF. The CDR3 DNA reads as TGCGCCAGCAGCTTGGAAGGGGGATACAATGAGCAGTTCTTC. The entire variable domain, with the rest obtained from reference TRBV5-1 and TRBJ2-1, is as follows: KAGVTQTPRYLIKTRGQQVTLSCSPISGHRSVSWYQQTPGQGLQFLFEYFSETQRNKGNFPGRFSGRQFSNSRSEMNVSTLELGDSALYLCASSLEGGYNEQFFGPGTRLTVL.

The V gene is TRBV6-5, the J gene TRBJ1-3; D ambiguous. V was pared by 1 base and J by 2 bases, with 6 bases between. CDR3 size: 14 residues. CDR1 and CDR2 (germline): MNHEY, SVGAGI. CDR3 nucleotide sequence: TGTGCCAGCAGTTACTTGGGAACTGGAAACACCATATATTTT. Translating it yields CASSYLGTGNTIYF.

A few counts support this clone. The V gene is TRBV18, the J gene TRBJ2-3; D possibly matches TRBD1 or TRBD2 (5 bases each). CDR3 length: 14 amino acids. Germline CDR1 is KGHSH and CDR2 is LQKENI. V was trimmed by 3 bases and J by 2 bases, leaving 9 bases between them. This CDR3 is CASSPRGHTDTQYF. Here the CDR3 DNA reads TGTGCCAGCTCACCGAGGGGCCACACAGATACGCAGTATTTT.

The gene calls are TRBV5-1 and TRBJ1-4; TRBD1 is a possible D gene (5 bases). V lost 6 bases, J lost 4 bases, and 16 bases lay in between. The CDR3 covers 15 residues. Per the germline V gene, CDR1 is SGHRS and CDR2 is YFSETQ. CDR3 sequence reads: CASTTWPGGNEKLFF. In DNA form, the CDR3 reads TGCGCCAGCACCACGTGGCCGGGGGGTAATGAAAAACTGTTTTTT.

This sequence joins TRBV11-2 and TRBJ1-1, with a tentative D call TRBD1 (6 bases). V was shortened by 0 bases and J by 5 bases, with 10 bases between the two germline ends. CDR3 length: 14 amino acids. Per germline, CDR1 SGHAT and CDR2 FQNNGV. In nucleotides, the CDR3 is TGTGCCAGCAGCTTAGAGGGGCAGGGGACTGAAGCTTTCTTT. It specifies CASSLEGQGTEAFF.

The rearrangement joins TRBV19 to TRBJ2-7, with 8 bases identical to TRBD1. Germline V gene sequence: CDR1 LNHDA, CDR2 SQIVND (reference sequence). The J segment lost 3 bases and the V segment lost 4 bases, leaving 8 bases of the junction unmatched. CDR3 length: 15 amino acids. CDR3 in DNA: TGTGCCAGTAGTAACCCGGGACAGGAGCTCTACGAGCAGTACTTC. Residues: CASSNPGQELYEQYF. Drawing the rest from reference TRBV19 and TRBJ2-7, the complete variable domain is DGGITQSPKYLFRKEGQNVTLSCEQNLNHDAMYWYRQDPGQGLRLIYYSQIVNDFQKGDIAEGYSVSREKKESFPLTVTSAQKNPTAFYLCASSNPGQELYEQYFGPGTRLTVT.

V is TRBV5-1 and J is TRBJ1-1; 9 bases line up with TRBD1. The CDR3 is made up of 13 amino acids. With 5 bases clipped from V and 5 bases from J, the junction kept 4 bases outside the gene matches. Germline loops: CDR1 SGHRS, CDR2 YFSETQ. CDR3 DNA: TGCGCCAGCAGGAGACAGGGGGGTACTGAAGCTTTCTTT. This codes for CASRRQGGTEAFF.

This clone has a single count. This sequence joins TRBV27 and TRBJ1-1, with D unresolved. Per germline, CDR1 MNHEY and CDR2 SMNVEV (reference sequence). CDR3 size: 14 residues. Trimming shortened V by 5 bases and J by 0 bases, and 10 bases separated the two germline ends. The CDR3: CASSTLQMNTEAFF. The CDR3 nucleotides are TGTGCCAGCAGTACACTACAGATGAACACTGAAGCTTTCTTT.

In its sample, this clone was seen once. The rearrangement joins TRBV6-1 to TRBJ1-1, with 12 bases matching TRBD1. CDR3 length equals 14 residues. Trimming cost V 5 bases and J 10 bases; bases outside gene matches: 8. Germline lookup yields CDR1 MNHNS and CDR2 SASEGT. This CDR3 reads CASSRGGTGGVAFF. CDR3 coding DNA: TGTGCCAGCAGTCGAGGGGGGACAGGGGGCGTAGCTTTCTTT.

This chain uses TRBV9 with TRBJ2-7, with a tentative D call TRBD2 (5 bases). CDR3 length: 15 residues. Germline V gene sequence: CDR1 SGDLS, CDR2 YYNGEE. The germline V and J ends were trimmed by 4 bases and 2 bases, with 16 bases remaining between them. CDR3 nucleotide sequence: TGTGCCAGCAGCTTCGGGATTGGTCAGACCTACGAGCAGTACTTC. Translation gives CASSFGIGQTYEQYF.

The chain has TRBV2 and TRBJ2-7; TRBD2 agrees at 10 bases. V lost 2 bases, J lost 6 bases, and 7 bases stayed unmatched. The germline V gene encodes CDR1 SNHLY and CDR2 FYNNEI. CDR3 length equals 15 residues. The CDR3 nucleotides read TGTGCCAGCAGTGAATTAAGAGGACTAGCGGTCGAGCAGTACTTC. Translated, it gives CASSELRGLAVEQYF.

This clone has only one observation. The V and J genes are TRBV6-6 and TRBJ1-5; D uncertain. CDR1 and CDR2 (germline): MNHNY, SVGAGI (reference sequence). Between the trimmed V and J ends, which lost 5 bases and 6 bases, there was a span of 8 bases. The CDR3 consists of 12 residues. The CDR3 spells CASSTEGQPQHF. The CDR3 region has the DNA TGTGCCAGCAGTACTGAGGGTCAGCCCCAGCATTTT.

This clone was seen a handful of times. The chain joins TRBV2 to TRBJ2-7; 13 bases line up with TRBD2. From germline, CDR1 is SNHLY and CDR2 FYNNEI. Losses at the gene ends were 1 base for V and 2 bases for J; bases not matched to a gene: 5. CDR3 length equals 17 residues. DNA of the CDR3: TGTGCCAGCAGTGAAGAGTCACTAGCGGGGGGGACCTACGAGCAGTACTTC. Its translation: CASSEESLAGGTYEQYF.

The CDR3 protein is CASSVVSGANVLTF. CDR3 DNA: TGTGCCAGCAGTGTGGTCTCTGGGGCCAACGTCCTGACTTTC. The V gene is TRBV6-1, the J gene TRBJ2-6; D is undetermined. Germline assignment: CDR1 MNHNS and CDR2 SASEGT. Trimming shortened V by 4 bases and J by 0 bases, and 4 bases separated the two germline ends. The CDR3 totals 14 residues.

J is TRBJ2-1 and V is TRBV11-3, with TRBD2 matching over 15 bases. Trimming removed 1 base from V and 5 bases from J; junction bases left unmatched: 6. The CDR3 covers 18 residues. Germline V gives CDR1 SGHNT, CDR2 YENEEA. Here the CDR3 reads CASSLVGTSGGPNNEQFF. The DNA of the CDR3 is TGTGCCAGCAGCTTAGTTGGGACTAGCGGGGGGCCAAACAATGAGCAGTTCTTC.

The chain recombines TRBV7-7 with TRBJ2-3, with a weak D call TRBD1 (5 bases). The CDR3 length is 13 residues. Trimming took 5 bases from V and 3 from J, leaving 9 bases between them. Germline CDR1 and CDR2: SSHAT and FNYEAQ (reference sequence). CDR3 amino acids: CASSQRQTDTQYF. The CDR3 region has the DNA TGTGCCAGCAGCCAAAGACAGACAGATACGCAGTATTTT. Full variable domain (missing parts from reference TRBV7-7 and TRBJ2-3): GAGVSQSPRYKVTKRGQDVTLRCDPISSHATLYWYQQALGQGPEFLTYFNYEAQPDKSGLPSDRFSAERPEGSISTLTIQRTEQRDSAMYRCASSQRQTDTQYFGPGTRLTVL.

The chain carries TRBV5-6 and TRBJ2-3; 7 nucleotides line up with TRBD2. V lost 5 bases and J lost 2; bases outside the gene matches: 5. This CDR3 is 14 amino acids long. Germline V gene lookup returns CDR1 SGHDT and CDR2 YYEEEE. CDR3 sequence (DNA): TGTGCCAGCAGTTCCGGACTAGACACAGATACGCAGTATTTT. Translation gives CASSSGLDTDTQYF.

The rearrangement uses TRBV6-1 and TRBJ1-1; TRBD1 agrees at 7 bases. This CDR3 is built from 15 residues. Germline CDR1 and CDR2: MNHNS and SASEGT. V trimming: 4 bases; J trimming: 3 bases; junction bases outside the gene matches: 8. The CDR3 spells CASSGGTVTDTEAFF. CDR3 nucleotide sequence: TGTGCCAGCAGTGGAGGGACAGTAACAGACACTGAAGCTTTCTTT.

The rearrangement uses TRBV6-6 and TRBJ2-7; D is possibly TRBD2 (5 bases). V was clipped by 5 bases and J by 3 bases, with 11 bases between them. CDR1 and CDR2 from the germline V gene are MNHNY and SVGAGI (reference sequence). The CDR3 covers 13 residues. This chain's CDR3 is CASSGRENYEQYF. The CDR3 nucleotides read TGTGCCAGCAGTGGTAGGGAGAACTACGAGCAGTACTTC.

This sequence joins TRBV4-1 and TRBJ2-2; weak D call: TRBD1 (5 bases). The CDR3 extends over 16 amino acids. From germline, CDR1 is MGHRA and CDR2 YSYEKL. Trimming took off 2 bases at V and 1 base at J, with 11 bases between the two ends. The chain's CDR3 is CASSQMVGRNTGELFF. CDR3 DNA: TGCGCCAGCAGCCAAATGGTGGGGCGGAACACCGGGGAGCTGTTTTTT.

The chain is built from TRBV10-3 and TRBJ1-6; D call uncertain. Trimming took 0 bases from V and 9 from J, leaving 9 bases between them. CDR3 length equals 14 residues. CDR1 and CDR2 from the germline V gene are ENHRY and SYGVKD. CDR3: CAISESSGSSPLHF. For the CDR3, the DNA is TGTGCCATCAGTGAGTCGAGTGGGAGTTCACCCCTCCACTTT.

This clone came up a few times. The CDR3 nucleotides read TGTGCCAGCAGCAAACGGACCGGTCCAATGGAGGGCAATGAGCAGTTCTTC. This translates into CASSKRTGPMEGNEQFF. This chain connects TRBV21-1 to TRBJ2-1; the table gives TRBD2 as D, unverified against the DNA. TRBV21-1 is tagged as a pseudogene. CDR3 length: 17 residues.

This chain joins TRBV9 and TRBJ2-6; D gene unclear. CDR3 size: 14 residues. Germline lookup yields CDR1 SGDLS and CDR2 YYNGEE. Deletions cut 4 bases from V and 3 bases from J, with 8 bases between. This CDR3 is CASSLSGGANVLTF. The CDR3 DNA reads as TGTGCCAGCAGCCTTTCGGGTGGGGCCAACGTCCTGACTTTC.

The chain employs TRBV7-7 and TRBJ1-1; D ambiguous. This CDR3 has 13 residues. Trimming removed 1 base from V and 6 bases from J, with 9 bases in between. Per germline, CDR1 SSHAT and CDR2 FNYEAQ (reference sequence). The CDR3 sequence is CASSLGQSSEAFF. The DNA of the CDR3 is TGTGCCAGCAGCTTAGGTCAATCATCTGAAGCTTTCTTT.

This clone was seen a handful of times. The CDR3 here is CAISEGQGELNTEAFF. The CDR3, as DNA: TGTGCCATCAGTGAGGGACAGGGGGAACTGAACACTGAAGCTTTCTTT. V usage is TRBV10-3 and J usage is TRBJ1-1, with 10 bases lining up with TRBD1. There are 16 residues in the CDR3. CDR1 and CDR2 from the germline V gene are ENHRY and SYGVKD. The V segment lost 2 bases and the J segment 0 bases; nucleotides outside the gene matches: 3.